This TCR beta chain was retrieved from a study of metastatic and nonmetastatic thyroid tumors. Findings and caveats of the study: The study reportedly found significantly higher TCR beta diversity in malignant thyroid tumors than benign nodules, in blood and tumor.

Prior to thyroid surgery, none of the patients had received any treatment. In germline, CDR1 is MDHEN, CDR2 SYDVKM. CDR3 length equals 12 residues. As for this clone: Its target is unknown. At one end the junction does not follow the germline gene, possibly because of a read error.

TCRdb reanalyzed the PCR reads with MiXCR. The profile shows 10,000 to 15,000 clones, 25% to 35% of them singletons. This TCR was recovered from a female donor with papillary thyroid cancer or a benign thyroid nodule (not recorded which). Some clones in this sample may be carry-over from other donors' samples. The genes are TRBV28 and TRBJ2-7; perhaps TRBD1 as D (5 bases). Specimen: tumor tissue. The DNA for the CDR3 is TGTGCCGGCAGGGTGGACGGTGGCGAGCAGTACTTC. This codes for CAGRVDGGEQYF.